This T cell receptor beta chain was obtained from a study of T cell responses to AZD1222 COVID-19 vaccine. Study-level information: Pooled together were second doses at about 4 or about 12 weeks. Study findings and constraints: No day 14 peak samples; only post-peak repertoires were characterized. The donors showed a predominance of white British ancestry and of females, with possible underestimation of clonal diversity. Only a handful of people who got AZD1222 tested seropositive at baseline.

To note about this clone: What it recognizes is unknown.

Germline CDR1 reads SGHTA; CDR2 reads FQGTGA. Trimming cost V 5 bases and J 7 bases; bases outside gene matches: 3. The CDR3 contains 13 residues. Produced via immunoSEQ multiplex PCR; TCRdb's table is partial and in-frame only. The top ten hold approximately 2.5% of the sample, which has 170,000 or so clones, around 90% seen once. V and J are TRBV7-3 and TRBJ2-5; 11 bases match TRBD1. The material was peripheral blood, obtained on day 0 of AZD1222 vaccination. The sequence was collected from an adult in good health. The CDR3 region is CASSLGTGGTQYF. The CDR3 nucleotides read TGTGCCAGCAGCCTAGGGACAGGGGGGACCCAGTACTTC.